This passage covers 7 T cell receptor beta chains from one sample sequenced in a study of PD-L1 blockade in urothelial cancer. Produced via immunoSEQ multiplex PCR; TCRdb's table is partial and in-frame only. Seen here are about 23,000 clones, 90% to 95% observed once, and the top ten hold over 9%. Time point noted: peripheral blood 6 weeks after treatment start. This specimen consisted of PBMCs, obtained around atezolizumab (anti-PD-L1) treatment. These receptors came from a woman aged 55 to 70 with urothelial cancer.

The chain joins TRBV7-8 to TRBJ2-7; D might be TRBD2 (5 bases). This CDR3 comprises 14 residues. Trimming took off 1 base at V and 3 bases at J, with 10 bases between the two ends. Germline V gene sequence: CDR1 SGHVS, CDR2 FQNEAQ. CDR3 amino acids: CASSLEEGIYEQYF. The DNA of the CDR3 is TGTGCCAGCAGCTTAGAAGAGGGAATCTACGAGCAGTACTTC.

The chain employs TRBV11-2 and TRBJ1-1; 9 nucleotides align to TRBD1. The J segment lost 10 bases and the V segment lost 5 bases, leaving 8 bases of the junction unmatched. Germline lookup yields CDR1 SGHAT and CDR2 FQNNGV. The CDR3 extends over 13 amino acids. The CDR3 spells CASSLGTGFGAFF. CDR3 in DNA: TGTGCCAGCAGCCTCGGGACAGGGTTTGGAGCTTTCTTT.

CDR3: CASSQSEQGNSYNEQFF. The CDR3, as DNA: TGCGCCAGCAGTCAATCGGAACAGGGGAACTCCTACAATGAGCAGTTCTTC. The chain uses TRBV23-1 and TRBJ2-1; 7 positions agree with TRBD1. TRBV23-1 is an ORF, with its function uncertain. The CDR3 covers 17 residues. V gave up 0 bases and J gave up 0 bases; unmatched junction bases: 5.

This chain connects TRBV6-1 to TRBJ2-1; D might be TRBD1 (6 bases). The ends were cut back, 6 bases at V and 6 bases at J, with 21 bases in the middle. This CDR3 has 16 residues. Germline CDR1 MNHNS, CDR2 SASEGT. The CDR3 loop is CASSEPGTPWGNEQFF. The CDR3 DNA is TGTGCCAGCAGCGAACCCGGGACACCGTGGGGCAATGAGCAGTTCTTC.

The CDR3 region is CASSMDRRNEQYF. The CDR3 DNA is TGTGCCAGTAGTATGGACAGAAGAAACGAGCAGTACTTC. The J gene is TRBJ2-7, the V gene TRBV19, with TRBD1 as a possible D gene (6 bases). Trimming removed 3 bases at V and 5 bases at J, with 11 bases between. The CDR3 consists of 13 residues. Germline V gene lookup returns CDR1 LNHDA and CDR2 SQIVND (reference sequence). The full variable domain, with the rest looked up from reference TRBV19 and TRBJ2-7, is DGGITQSPKYLFRKEGQNVTLSCEQNLNHDAMYWYRQDPGQGLRLIYYSQIVNDFQKGDIAEGYSVSREKKESFPLTVTSAQKNPTAFYLCASSMDRRNEQYFGPGTRLTVT.

The V and J genes are TRBV2 and TRBJ1-6; TRBD1 is a possible D gene (5 bases). Germline V gene data show CDR1 as SNHLY and CDR2 as FYNNEI. The CDR3 is 14 residues long. V was trimmed by 8 bases and J by 7 bases, leaving 15 bases between them. CDR3 sequence (DNA): TGTGCCAGCGCCAGGGAAAGCCGAAATTCACCCCTCCACTTT. Encoded protein: CASARESRNSPLHF.

V is TRBV5-1 and J is TRBJ2-3; 10 bases map to TRBD2. V shed 2 bases, J shed 1 base, and the junction held 1 base outside the gene matches. The CDR3 covers 15 residues. CDR1 is SGHRS, CDR2 YFSETQ, per germline. The chain's CDR3 is CASSLTSGGTDTQYF. In nucleotides, the CDR3 is TGCGCCAGCAGCTTAACTAGCGGGGGCACAGATACGCAGTATTTT.